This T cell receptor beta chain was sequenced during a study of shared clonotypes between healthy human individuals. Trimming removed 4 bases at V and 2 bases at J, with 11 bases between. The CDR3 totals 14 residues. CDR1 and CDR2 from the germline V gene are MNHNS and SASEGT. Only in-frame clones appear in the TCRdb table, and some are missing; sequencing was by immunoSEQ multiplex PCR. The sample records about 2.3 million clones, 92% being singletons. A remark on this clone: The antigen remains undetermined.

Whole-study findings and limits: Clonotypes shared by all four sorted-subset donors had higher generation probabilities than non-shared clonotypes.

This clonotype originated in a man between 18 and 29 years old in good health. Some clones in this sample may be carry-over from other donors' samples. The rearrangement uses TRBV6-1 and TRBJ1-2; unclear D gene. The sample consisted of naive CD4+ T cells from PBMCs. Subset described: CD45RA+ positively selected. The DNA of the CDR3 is TGTGCCAGCAGTGGGACGGTCGTAAACTATGGCTACACCTTC. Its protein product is CASSGTVVNYGYTF.